These 21 T cell receptor beta chains originate from one sample sequenced in a study of cytomegalovirus exposure and HLA in healthy donors. Primers included in the PCR were 60 Vbeta and 13 Jbeta primers. TCRdb keeps only in-frame clones here, not all; method: immunoSEQ multiplex PCR. The table lists about 170,000 clones, approximately 84% of them singletons. The material sequenced was PBMCs. The source is a woman aged 45-60 years in good health and CMV-seropositive.

CDR3 DNA sequence: TGTGCCAGCAGGAGGACTGATCTTGTTGGTGGCTACACCTTC. Translating gives CASRRTDLVGGYTF. The rearrangement joins TRBV6-5 to TRBJ1-2; no firm D call. Per germline, CDR1 MNHEY and CDR2 SVGAGI. Trimming removed 6 bases from V and 7 bases from J, with 18 bases in between. The CDR3 has 14 amino acids.

This rearrangement joins TRBV6-6 to TRBJ2-7, with 11 bases that match TRBD1. Trimming cost V 5 bases and J 12 bases; bases outside gene matches: 12. Germline assignment: CDR1 MNHNY and CDR2 SVGAGI (reference sequence). The CDR3 is made up of 14 amino acids. The CDR3 region has the DNA TGTGCCAGCAGTCCGGACAGGGGGCGTTCCTCCTTGTACTTC. Its translation is CASSPDRGRSSLYF.

This clone showed up just once. This chain joins TRBV25-1 and TRBJ2-2; TRBD1 matches 7 bases. Germline CDR1 MGHDK, CDR2 SYGVNS. The CDR3 runs 13 residues. With V trimmed by 6 bases and J by 5 bases, 3 bases remained unmatched. The CDR3 DNA reads TGTGCCAGCAGGACAGGGAGAACCGGGGAGCTGTTTTTT. This gives the protein CASRTGRTGELFF. The whole variable domain, filled in from reference TRBV25-1 and TRBJ2-2, reads EADIYQTPRYLVIGTGKKITLECSQTMGHDKMYWYQQDPGMELHLIHYSYGVNSTEKGDLSSESTVSRIRTEHFPLTLESARPSHTSQYLCASRTGRTGELFFGEGSRLTVL.

V and J are TRBV5-1 and TRBJ2-1; D perhaps matches TRBD1 (6 bases). Germline lookup yields CDR1 SGHRS and CDR2 YFSETQ. Trimming cost V 4 bases and J 2 bases, with 13 bases left between them. CDR3 length: 15 residues. The CDR3 loop reads CASSTDRPAYNEQFF. Written as DNA, the CDR3 is TGCGCCAGCAGCACCGACAGGCCAGCCTACAATGAGCAGTTCTTC.

V is TRBV6-5 and J is TRBJ1-2; 8 positions match TRBD1. With 2 bases clipped from V and 8 bases from J, the junction kept 13 bases outside the gene matches. The germline V gene encodes CDR1 MNHEY and CDR2 SVGAGI. The CDR3 contains 16 residues. DNA of the CDR3: TGTGCCAGCAGTTACACGACGATAGGACAGGGAAGAGGCTACACCTTC. Protein: CASSYTTIGQGRGYTF.

Points on this clone: At one of its ends the junction is not consistent with the germline gene, which may arise from a read error. V and J are TRBV6-5 and TRBJ1-6; the match to TRBD1 covers 7 bases. Germline values: CDR1 MNHEY, CDR2 SVGAGI. The CDR3 sequence is 12 residues long. CDR3 in DNA: TGTGCCGGCAGTTCCACCGGGACAGTGTTCCACTTT. Encoded protein: CAGSSTGTVFHF.

The J gene is TRBJ2-2, the V gene TRBV19; TRBD1 matches 7 bases. Germline trimming cut 5 bases from V and 1 base from J; bases unmatched to any gene: 4. The germline V gene has CDR1 LNHDA and CDR2 SQIVND (reference sequence). CDR3 length: 15 residues. CDR3: CASSPTGLNTGELFF. The CDR3 region has the DNA TGTGCCAGTAGTCCGACAGGGCTGAACACCGGGGAGCTGTTTTTT.

This clone was picked up one time. J is TRBJ2-7 and V is TRBV20-1, with D perhaps matching TRBD2 (5 bases). Germline V gene sequence: CDR1 DFQATT, CDR2 SNEGSKA (reference sequence). The CDR3 runs to 11 residues. With 6 bases removed from V and 6 bases from J, the gap between germline ends came to 12 bases. The CDR3, as DNA: TGCAGTGCCGTACTAGGGCTCGAGCAGTACTTC. Translated, it gives CSAVLGLEQYF.

The CDR3 sequence: CASSSYYEQYF. CDR3 nucleotides: TGTGCCAGCAGCTCGTACTACGAGCAGTACTTC. This chain connects TRBV5-4 to TRBJ2-7, with unresolved D. This CDR3 has 11 residues. V shed 3 bases and J shed 3 bases, with 4 bases lying between them. Germline CDR1 reads SGHNT; CDR2 reads YYREEE (reference sequence).

The rearrangement uses TRBV5-1 and TRBJ2-1; TRBD2 agrees at 16 bases. The CDR3 extends over 18 amino acids. Germline V gene sequence: CDR1 SGHRS, CDR2 YFSETQ. Losses at the gene ends were 4 bases for V and 7 bases for J; bases not matched to a gene: 11. CDR3 nucleotide sequence: TGCGCCAGCAGCACCTCAGGGACTAGCGGGAGGGCCTTAAATGAGCAGTTCTTC. Its translation: CASSTSGTSGRALNEQFF.

V is TRBV4-1 and J is TRBJ1-5; perhaps TRBD1 as D (6 bases). CDR1 is MGHRA and CDR2 is YSYEKL in the germline V gene. The CDR3 sequence is 17 residues long. The V and J ends lost 0 bases and 7 bases respectively, with 19 bases between them. DNA of the CDR3: TGCGCCAGCAGCCAAGAAAAGGGGGTGAAGGGAAAGCAGCCCCAGCATTTT. Translation gives CASSQEKGVKGKQPQHF.

This chain connects TRBV5-5 to TRBJ2-5; tentatively, D is TRBD2 (6 bases). Germline V gene lookup returns CDR1 SGHKS and CDR2 YYEKEE (reference sequence). The V gene lost 4 bases and the J gene lost 1 base, with 14 bases spanning the gap. This CDR3 contains 15 residues. CDR3: CASSQDHGGQETQYF. Here the CDR3 DNA reads TGTGCCAGCAGCCAAGATCACGGGGGCCAAGAGACCCAGTACTTC.

The rearrangement joins TRBV28 to TRBJ2-6, with 7 bases lining up with TRBD1. V lost 6 bases to trimming and J lost 4 bases; unmatched junction nucleotides: 6. Germline lookup yields CDR1 MDHEN and CDR2 SYDVKM. The CDR3 covers 15 residues. For the CDR3, the DNA is TGTGCCAGCAGCCAACAGGGGTTAGGGGCCAACGTCCTGACTTTC. Translation: CASSQQGLGANVLTF.

The chain combines TRBV30 with TRBJ1-6; the D gene is possibly TRBD1 (6 bases). Germline-derived CDR1 and CDR2 are GTSNPN and SVGIG (reference sequence). Trimming took 3 bases from V and 7 from J, leaving 10 bases between them. The CDR3 length is 13 residues. In nucleotides, the CDR3 is TGTGCCTGGAGGGGGGCGCGGAATTCACCCCTCCACTTT. This gives the protein CAWRGARNSPLHF.

This chain links TRBV5-1 with TRBJ2-1; D possibly corresponds to TRBD2 (5 bases). The germline V and J ends were trimmed by 4 bases and 10 bases, with 15 bases remaining between them. CDR1 is SGHRS, CDR2 YFSETQ, per germline. The CDR3 is 13 amino acids. The CDR3 loop is CASSPLLAIEQFF. The CDR3 bases are TGCGCCAGCAGCCCCTTGCTAGCTATCGAGCAGTTCTTC.

This clone was observed a single time. The chain uses TRBV6-6 and TRBJ1-5, with a weak D call TRBD1 (6 bases). Germline CDR1 reads MNHNY; CDR2 reads SVGAGI (reference sequence). The V end lost 11 bases, the J end lost 0 bases, and 14 bases lay between the germline ends. The CDR3 spans 14 residues. The CDR3 nucleotides read TGTGCCGTTAAGGGGGGGGATAGCAATCAGCCCCAGCATTTT. Translated: CAVKGGDSNQPQHF.

A single count supports this clone. The chain employs TRBV30 and TRBJ1-1, with 8 bases lining up with TRBD1. V shed 5 bases and J 7 bases; nucleotides not matched to a gene: 12. The CDR3 totals 14 residues. Germline CDR1 reads GTSNPN; CDR2 reads SVGIG (reference sequence). CDR3 coding DNA: TGTGCCTGGGCTGCCCAGGGACAGGCCTTTGAAGCTTTCTTT. This sequence encodes CAWAAQGQAFEAFF.

This chain connects TRBV10-3 to TRBJ2-1; 13 nucleotides align to TRBD2. V was clipped by 3 bases and J by 7 bases; unmatched bases: 12. The CDR3 contains 18 residues. Germline V gene data show CDR1 as ENHRY and CDR2 as SYGVKD. CDR3 residues: CAISDSIPGTSGINEQFF. The CDR3 DNA reads TGTGCCATCAGTGATTCCATCCCCGGGACTAGCGGGATTAATGAGCAGTTCTTC.

The chain is built from TRBV7-3 and TRBJ2-7; TRBD2 aligns across 11 bases. V was clipped by 5 bases and J by 4 bases; unmatched bases: 4. The CDR3 is 14 residues long. The germline V gene encodes CDR1 SGHTA and CDR2 FQGTGA. CDR3 loop: CASSRLAGNYEQYF. CDR3 DNA sequence: TGTGCCAGCAGCAGACTAGCGGGAAATTACGAGCAGTACTTC.

This clone was observed a single time. V gene TRBV4-3 combines with J gene TRBJ2-3; maybe TRBD2 (5 bases). Germline lookup yields CDR1 LGHNA and CDR2 YSLEER. The CDR3 contains 14 residues. Trimming left V 1 base short and J 4 bases short, with 9 bases between. The CDR3 region has the DNA TGCGCCAGCAGCCAAGCATTACTAGCAGATACGCAGTATTTT. Residues: CASSQALLADTQYF.

Here the CDR3 reads CASSRGRNTEAFF. In DNA, the CDR3 is TGCGCCAGCAGCAGGGGGCGGAACACTGAAGCTTTCTTT. The chain recombines TRBV10-2 with TRBJ1-1; the match to TRBD1 covers 8 bases. The V and J ends lost 6 bases and 1 base, in that order; junction bases with no gene match: 1. Germline assignment: CDR1 WSHSY and CDR2 SAAADI. This CDR3 is 13 amino acids long.